The source of this T cell receptor beta chain is a study of cytomegalovirus exposure and HLA in healthy donors. Study-level results: A later analysis found that most CMV-associated TCR beta chains appeared HLA-restricted. In most subjects, TCR beta sequences reportedly gave accurate predictions of HLA-A and HLA-B alleles. Some TCR beta chains (about 170 of them) were listed as cytomegalovirus-associated. The analysis excluded some indistinguishable V segments, including TRBV6-2 and TRBV6-3.

With 60 Vbeta and 13 Jbeta primers, the PCR was carried out. The data were produced by immunoSEQ multiplex PCR, yet TCRdb's version contains in-frame clones alone and is incomplete. Among 250,000 to 350,000 clones listed, around nine tenths were seen once. There are 14 residues in the CDR3. V lost 1 base and J 5 bases, leaving 14 bases between the germline ends. Germline CDR1 is GTSNPN and CDR2 is SVGIG (reference sequence). As regards this clone: Its antigen is not known.

V usage is TRBV30 and J usage is TRBJ2-5; a weak D match, TRBD2 (6 bases). The source is a woman younger than 35 in good health and CMV-seronegative. Input material: PBMCs. The CDR3, as DNA: TGTGCCTGGAGTGCCGGGGGTAGCCGGGAGACCCAGTACTTC. Protein sequence: CAWSAGGSRETQYF.